The 17 T cell receptor beta chains reported below all come from one sample, sequenced in a study of blood T cell repertoires in COVID-19. Profiled with immunoSEQ multiplex PCR; TCRdb holds only in-frame clones, not every one. This table holds about 160,000 clones, around four fifths found once. Sequencing was carried out using peripheral blood. These receptors were obtained from a man in his sixties or seventies with acute or convalescent COVID-19.

The V call is TRBV11-3, the J call TRBJ2-3; tentative D call: TRBD1 (5 bases). The CDR3 totals 16 residues. V lost 2 bases and J 5 bases, leaving 17 bases between the germline ends. Germline lookup yields CDR1 SGHNT and CDR2 YENEEA. CDR3 bases: TGTGCCAGCAGCTTAAGAAGGGAAAGGGGTGGAGATACGCAGTATTTT. Its translation is CASSLRRERGGDTQYF.

The CDR3 loop reads CASSQVRTGKDTQYF. The CDR3 nucleotides read TGCGCCAGCAGCCAAGTAAGGACAGGTAAAGATACGCAGTATTTT. The chain uses TRBV4-1 and TRBJ2-3, with TRBD1 matching over 7 bases. Per germline, CDR1 MGHRA and CDR2 YSYEKL. V dropped 1 base and J dropped 5; count of bases not matched to a gene: 6. There are 15 residues in the CDR3.

V is TRBV2 and J is TRBJ2-2, with D unclear. The germline V gene encodes CDR1 SNHLY and CDR2 FYNNEI. This CDR3 region has 15 residues. Trimming cost V 0 bases and J 3 bases, with 8 bases left between them. CDR3 in DNA: TGTGCCAGCAGTGAAGCGCTAGATTACACCGGGGAGCTGTTTTTT. Its protein is CASSEALDYTGELFF.

For the CDR3, the DNA is TGTGCCAGCACAACCGGGACAGGTACGACTGAAGCTTTCTTT. Its protein product is CASTTGTGTTEAFF. The V and J genes are TRBV6-5 and TRBJ1-1, with 8 nucleotides matching TRBD1. CDR1 MNHEY and CDR2 SVGAGI come from the germline V gene. This CDR3 comprises 14 residues. Trimming cost V 7 bases and J 5 bases; bases outside gene matches: 9.

The chain is built from TRBV5-4 and TRBJ2-3; TRBD1 agrees at 11 bases. V was pared by 0 bases and J by 4 bases, with 4 bases of the junction left unmatched. The CDR3 spans 16 residues. The germline gives CDR1 SGHNT, CDR2 YYREEE (reference sequence). This CDR3 is CASSLVSGQGADTQYF. Written as DNA, the CDR3 is TGTGCCAGCAGCTTGGTATCGGGACAGGGGGCAGATACGCAGTATTTT.

This chain joins TRBV29-1 and TRBJ2-3; perhaps TRBD2 as D (6 bases). The CDR3 sequence is 14 residues long. V was cut by 6 bases and J by 4 bases, with 17 bases left in between. CDR1 SQVTM and CDR2 ANQGSEA come from the germline V gene. The DNA of the CDR3 is TGCAGCGTGGAGGGTCTAAATTACCCAGATACGCAGTATTTT. It translates to CSVEGLNYPDTQYF.

This chain connects TRBV27 to TRBJ2-2; 12 positions match TRBD1. The CDR3 is 17 amino acids. The V and J ends lost 6 bases and 3 bases, in that order; junction bases with no gene match: 8. Looked up from germline, CDR1 is MNHEY and CDR2 is SMNVEV (reference sequence). CDR3 sequence: CASSGDRGPRDTGELFF. CDR3 nucleotide sequence: TGTGCCAGCAGCGGGGACAGGGGGCCGCGAGACACCGGGGAGCTGTTTTTT.

This chain connects TRBV6-5 to TRBJ2-7; TRBD1 matches 9 bases. CDR3 length equals 15 residues. Looked up from germline, CDR1 is MNHEY and CDR2 is SVGAGI. Trimming took 1 base from V and 3 from J; bases not matched to a gene: 4. The CDR3 DNA reads TGTGCCAGCAGTTACTATCGGGACAGGGTCTACGAGCAGTACTTC. This codes for CASSYYRDRVYEQYF.

The CDR3 bases are TGTGCCAGCAGTTACCAGTCGGGAGGGCCCCGAGAGCAGTACTTC. The encoded protein is CASSYQSGGPREQYF. The chain employs TRBV6-5 and TRBJ2-7, with 8 nucleotides matching TRBD2. The CDR3 is 15 amino acids. V lost 2 bases to trimming and J lost 7 bases; unmatched junction nucleotides: 10. The germline CDR1 and CDR2 sequences are MNHEY and SVGAGI.

A word on this clone: Other DNA sequences in this sample translate to the same CDR3. The rearrangement links TRBV14 to TRBJ1-2, with D tentatively TRBD1 (6 bases). Per the germline V gene, CDR1 is SGHDN and CDR2 is FVKESK. CDR3 length: 13 residues. V lost 1 base, J lost 6 bases, and 9 bases lay in between. The CDR3 loop reads CASSQAGVHGYTF. DNA for the CDR3: TGTGCCAGCAGCCAAGCAGGGGTCCATGGCTACACCTTC.

A single count supports this clone. Germline is not matched at one junction end, which may reflect a read error. The V gene is TRBV2, the J gene TRBJ2-3; tentatively, D is TRBD1 (6 bases). CDR3 size: 15 residues. Per the germline V gene, CDR1 is SNHLY and CDR2 is FYNNEI. The CDR3 reads CARSGVGTRTDTQYF. The CDR3 region has the DNA TGTGCCAGGAGTGGTGTGGGGACACGCACAGATACGCAGTATTTT.

The chain carries TRBV27 and TRBJ1-5; D unclear. The CDR3 has 14 residues. The germline gives CDR1 MNHEY, CDR2 SMNVEV (reference sequence). V was cut by 1 base and J by 0 bases, with 4 bases left in between. The CDR3 spells CASSLYGSNQPQHF. DNA for the CDR3: TGTGCCAGCAGTTTATACGGTAGCAATCAGCCCCAGCATTTT.

This clone was observed once. The CDR3 sequence: CASSVGTATNEKLFF. In DNA, the CDR3 is TGTGCCAGCAGCGTAGGGACAGCAACTAATGAAAAACTGTTTTTT. The rearrangement links TRBV9 to TRBJ1-4; the D gene is possibly TRBD1 (6 bases). Trimming removed 0 bases at V and 0 bases at J, with 6 bases between. Per germline, CDR1 SGDLS and CDR2 YYNGEE. This CDR3 has 15 amino acids.

In this sample, this clone turned up a few times. This sequence joins TRBV2 and TRBJ1-5, with TRBD1 as a possible D gene (6 bases). The CDR3 consists of 17 residues. Trimming removed 6 bases from V and 0 bases from J, with 18 bases in between. Germline V gene data show CDR1 as SNHLY and CDR2 as FYNNEI. The CDR3 here is CASRPGHKIYSNQPQHF. The CDR3, as DNA: TGTGCCAGCAGACCGGGACACAAAATATATAGCAATCAGCCCCAGCATTTT. Full variable domain (rest looked up from reference TRBV2 and TRBJ1-5): EPEVTQTPSHQVTQMGQEVILRCVPISNHLYFYWYRQILGQKVEFLVSFYNNEISEKSEIFDDQFSVERPDGSNFTLKIRSTKLEDSAMYFCASRPGHKIYSNQPQHFGDGTRLSIL.

The chain couples TRBV5-1 to TRBJ1-1, with 9 positions matching TRBD1. V shed 2 bases and J 4 bases; nucleotides not matched to a gene: 9. The CDR3 runs to 16 residues. Germline V CDR1 and CDR2: SGHRS, YFSETQ. CDR3 nucleotide sequence: TGCGCCAGCAGCTTCAATCCGGGACAGGGATTCACTGAAGCTTTCTTT. Translating gives CASSFNPGQGFTEAFF.

The chain employs TRBV15 and TRBJ1-1; D is unresolved. Germline V gives CDR1 LNHNV, CDR2 YYDKDF (reference sequence). Trimming left V 1 base short and J 5 bases short, with 17 bases between. The CDR3 runs to 16 residues. The CDR3 region is CATSRGSRTRGTEAFF. CDR3 in DNA: TGTGCCACCAGCAGAGGGAGCCGCACTCGCGGGACTGAAGCTTTCTTT.

This sequence joins TRBV12-3 or TRBV12-4 and TRBJ2-7; TRBD1 aligns across 8 bases. The CDR3 extends over 13 amino acids. With 6 bases clipped from V and 1 base from J, the junction kept 2 bases outside the gene matches. CDR3 bases: TGTGCCAGCAGACGGACAGGGTCCTACGAGCAGTACTTC. This codes for CASRRTGSYEQYF.